Sequencing of this T cell receptor beta chain was carried out in a study of T-cell memory formation after mild COVID-19. Study at large: TCR clustering was largely donor specific. Regarding the study as a whole: While clones contracting from day 15 to 85 were balanced between CD4 and CD8, later expanders leaned CD4+. In second-wave clones peaking day 37, SARS-CoV-2 specificity remained unconfirmed.

From 5'RACE with constant-segment primers came TCR alpha and TCR beta cDNA libraries that carried sample barcodes and UMIs. One entry per CDR3 protein, called by TCRdb with MiXCR from the 5' RACE reads. The table lists 300,000 to 350,000 distinct CDR3 sequences, approximately 15% of them singletons. The CDR3 consists of 14 residues. CDR1 is SGHTA and CDR2 is FQGNSA in the germline V gene. V gave up 5 bases and J gave up 0 bases, with 10 bases separating them. Regarding this clonotype: Its cognate antigen is unknown.

This TCR came from a man between 18 and 35 years old who had mild COVID-19 (a few samples of this study predate the infection). Cell type and time point are not known. The chain combines TRBV7-2 with TRBJ1-1, with D unclear. Sequenced input: PBMCs or a T cell subset sorted from them (not recorded which). The chain's CDR3 is CASSPDGVNTEAFF. CDR3 DNA sequence: TGTGCCAGCAGCCCAGACGGGGTGAACACTGAAGCTTTCTTT.